A single sample gave rise to the 25 T cell receptor beta chains below, sequenced in a study of blood T cell repertoires in COVID-19. Measured with immunoSEQ multiplex PCR; TCRdb has only the in-frame clones, and not every one. The sample shows roughly 160,000 clones, roughly 91% of them seen only once. Sequencing input: peripheral blood. The receptors derive from a man aged 50-60 years who had recovered from COVID-19.

The chain is built from TRBV27 and TRBJ1-4; possibly TRBD1 for D (5 bases). This CDR3 has 15 amino acids. Per the germline V gene, CDR1 is MNHEY and CDR2 is SMNVEV (reference sequence). V dropped 2 bases and J dropped 3 bases, with 10 bases sitting between them. CDR3 in amino acids: CASSLRRQPNEKLFF. Here the CDR3 DNA reads TGTGCCAGCAGTTTAAGGAGACAGCCTAATGAAAAACTGTTTTTT.

V gene TRBV20-1 combines with J gene TRBJ2-2, with D uncertain. Germline assignment: CDR1 DFQATT and CDR2 SNEGSKA (reference sequence). V was shortened by 4 bases and J by 4 bases, with 4 bases between the two germline ends. The CDR3 sequence is 11 residues long. The CDR3: CSAMATGELFF. CDR3 DNA sequence: TGCAGTGCTATGGCCACCGGGGAGCTGTTTTTT.

The rearrangement uses TRBV5-4 and TRBJ1-5; a possible D gene is TRBD1 (5 bases). Germline loops: CDR1 SGHNT, CDR2 YYREEE (reference sequence). Trimming removed 0 bases from V and 7 bases from J, with 11 bases in between. The CDR3 sequence is 14 residues long. The CDR3 here is CASSLEGRDQPQHF. For the CDR3, the DNA is TGTGCCAGCAGCTTGGAAGGGAGGGACCAGCCCCAGCATTTT. The whole variable domain, remainder taken from reference TRBV5-4 and TRBJ1-5, is ETGVTQSPTHLIKTRGQQVTLRCSSQSGHNTVSWYQQALGQGPQFIFQYYREEENGRGNFPPRFSGLQFPNYSSELNVNALELDDSALYLCASSLEGRDQPQHFGDGTRLSIL.

The J gene is TRBJ1-1, the V gene TRBV5-4; TRBD1 aligns across 9 bases. Germline V gene data show CDR1 as SGHNT and CDR2 as YYREEE (reference sequence). This CDR3 has 16 residues. Unmatched junction bases numbered 11, after V lost 4 bases and J lost 4 bases. CDR3 bases: TGTGCCAGCAGCCCCTCTTGGGACAGGGCCGGCACTGAAGCTTTCTTT. It yields the protein CASSPSWDRAGTEAFF.

The chain couples TRBV21-1 to TRBJ2-1; the table names TRBD1, a call not compared with the DNA. TRBV21-1 is a pseudogene. The CDR3 totals 14 residues. The CDR3: CATIGTGRIDEQFF. CDR3 nucleotide sequence: TGTGCCACCATCGGGACAGGGCGTATCGATGAGCAGTTCTTC.

The chain employs TRBV7-2 and TRBJ2-7; TRBD1 aligns across 9 bases. CDR1 is SGHTA, CDR2 FQGNSA, per germline. This CDR3 is 16 amino acids long. V was clipped by 5 bases and J by 0 bases; unmatched bases: 8. In DNA, the CDR3 is TGTGCCAGCAGCCGGGACAGGGTCGGGGGCTCCTACGAGCAGTACTTC. Its translation: CASSRDRVGGSYEQYF.

This clone was counted between two and nine times. This chain links TRBV13 with TRBJ2-1, with TRBD2 identical over 7 bases. The junction had 7 bases not matched to a gene; V was cut back by 3 bases and J by 2 bases. Germline values: CDR1 PRHDT, CDR2 FYEKMQ (reference sequence). CDR3 length: 16 amino acids. The CDR3 sequence is CASSFSQTSPYNEQFF. CDR3 nucleotide sequence: TGTGCCAGCAGCTTTTCTCAGACTAGCCCCTACAATGAGCAGTTCTTC.

The chain uses TRBV4-2 and TRBJ1-2; no clear D. Germline V gene sequence: CDR1 LGHNA, CDR2 YNFKEQ. V was trimmed by 0 bases and J by 2 bases, leaving 10 bases between them. CDR3 length equals 15 residues. The CDR3 DNA follows: TGTGCCAGCAGCCAAGATTTGCCAGGAAACTATGGCTACACCTTC. Translated, it gives CASSQDLPGNYGYTF.

The chain employs TRBV11-1 and TRBJ2-5, with D tentatively TRBD2 (6 bases). CDR1 and CDR2 (germline): SGHAT, FQDESV (reference sequence). Trimming took 1 base from V and 5 from J, leaving 11 bases between them. The CDR3 consists of 14 residues. CDR3 nucleotides: TGTGCCAGCAGCTTAGATCCTAGCGCGGAGACCCAGTACTTC. Its translation is CASSLDPSAETQYF.

The table lists this clone with a few counts. The rearrangement links TRBV6-6 to TRBJ1-4, with D possibly being TRBD1 (6 bases). This CDR3 is 14 amino acids long. The V gene lost 4 bases and the J gene lost 6 bases, with 12 bases spanning the gap. The germline V gene encodes CDR1 MNHNY and CDR2 SVGAGI (reference sequence). CDR3 bases: TGTGCCAGCAGTTTCGAAACAGGGTATGAAAAACTGTTTTTT. Translating gives CASSFETGYEKLFF.

This chain links TRBV5-5 with TRBJ1-5, with 7 bases lining up with TRBD1. This CDR3 region has 15 residues. Per the germline V gene, CDR1 is SGHKS and CDR2 is YYEKEE (reference sequence). J was trimmed by 2 bases and V by 5 bases; bases with no gene match: 7. This CDR3 reads CASSSTGVGNQPQHF. The DNA for the CDR3 is TGTGCCAGCAGTTCTACAGGGGTGGGCAATCAGCCCCAGCATTTT.

CDR3 in DNA: TGTGCCAGCAGTTCGACTAATGAAAAACTGTTTTTT. Residues: CASSSTNEKLFF. The V gene is TRBV28, the J gene TRBJ1-4; D gene unclear. CDR1 is MDHEN and CDR2 is SYDVKM in the germline V gene. This CDR3 has 12 amino acids. The germline V and J ends were trimmed by 4 bases and 2 bases, with 2 bases remaining between them.

The chain links TRBV6-2 or TRBV6-3 to TRBJ2-2; 9 nucleotides match TRBD1. J was trimmed by 6 bases and V by 0 bases; bases with no gene match: 8. Germline CDR1 MNHEY, CDR2 SVGEGT. The CDR3 runs to 17 residues. The CDR3 DNA sequence: TGTGCCAGCAGTTACTCCAGGGACAGGGTACCCTCCGGGGAGCTGTTTTTT. Protein: CASSYSRDRVPSGELFF.

The chain couples TRBV6-6 to TRBJ1-5; 7 bases fit TRBD1. The J segment lost 2 bases and the V segment lost 2 bases, leaving 6 bases of the junction unmatched. The CDR3 is made up of 16 amino acids. Per the germline V gene, CDR1 is MNHNY and CDR2 is SVGAGI (reference sequence). DNA of the CDR3: TGTGCCAGCAGTTACGAGGGGGCCCCTGGCAATCAGCCCCAGCATTTT. This encodes CASSYEGAPGNQPQHF.

This clone appeared a single time. V and J are TRBV7-2 and TRBJ2-1, with TRBD2 matching over 8 bases. CDR1 is SGHTA, CDR2 FQGNSA, per germline. The CDR3 spans 19 residues. The V gene end was trimmed by 5 bases and the J gene end by 0 bases; junction bases not matched to a gene: 15. This CDR3 reads CASSRVSGGVISSYNEQFF. CDR3 in DNA: TGTGCCAGCAGCAGGGTAAGCGGGGGTGTGATAAGCTCCTACAATGAGCAGTTCTTC.

The V call is TRBV6-5, the J call TRBJ2-3; TRBD2 agrees at 10 bases. The CDR3 spans 15 residues. The junction had 4 bases not matched to a gene; V was cut back by 5 bases and J by 2 bases. Germline CDR1 and CDR2: MNHEY and SVGAGI. The DNA for the CDR3 is TGTGCCAGCAGTCTAGCGGGGGCTGACACAGATACGCAGTATTTT. It is translated as CASSLAGADTDTQYF.

The chain has TRBV10-3 and TRBJ2-3, with 9 bases aligning to TRBD1. Germline-derived CDR1 and CDR2 are ENHRY and SYGVKD. V gave up 3 bases and J gave up 5 bases; unmatched junction bases: 6. The CDR3 totals 15 residues. The CDR3: CAISDSGTGKDTQYF. The CDR3 DNA follows: TGTGCCATCAGTGATTCCGGGACAGGGAAAGATACGCAGTATTTT.

The chain recombines TRBV5-5 with TRBJ2-1; D gene ambiguous. The V and J ends lost 0 bases and 4 bases respectively, with 5 bases between them. There are 13 residues in the CDR3. The germline CDR1 and CDR2 sequences are SGHKS and YYEKEE (reference sequence). CDR3 in DNA: TGTGCCAGCAGCTTGGCTCCTTACAATGAGCAGTTCTTC. Translation gives CASSLAPYNEQFF.

The J gene is TRBJ2-5, the V gene TRBV7-2, with 11 bases that match TRBD2. V trimming: 5 bases; J trimming: 5 bases; junction bases outside the gene matches: 7. CDR1 and CDR2 (germline): SGHTA, FQGNSA. The CDR3 has 15 amino acids. The CDR3 protein is CASSLHLAGGETQYF. CDR3 nucleotides: TGTGCCAGCAGCCTCCACCTAGCGGGGGGTGAGACCCAGTACTTC.

The rearrangement joins TRBV2 to TRBJ1-5, with TRBD1 as a possible D gene (5 bases). V lost 3 bases and J lost 12, with 9 bases in between. The CDR3 is 11 residues long. The germline gives CDR1 SNHLY, CDR2 FYNNEI. The CDR3 DNA is TGTGCCAGCAGTGAGGGGCAGTTCCAGCATTTT. Translation gives CASSEGQFQHF.

The chain employs TRBV14 and TRBJ1-2; the match to TRBD1 covers 7 bases. V lost 1 base, J lost 8 bases, and 10 bases stayed unmatched. This CDR3 spans 15 amino acids. Germline loops: CDR1 SGHDN, CDR2 FVKESK. The CDR3: CASSQGGSRGYGYTF. The CDR3 DNA reads as TGTGCCAGCAGCCAAGGCGGGTCCAGGGGGTACGGCTACACCTTC. The full variable domain, in which reference TRBV14 and TRBJ1-2 provide the parts outside the CDR3, is EAGVTQFPSHSVIEKGQTVTLRCDPISGHDNLYWYRRVMGKEIKFLLHFVKESKQDESGMPNNRFLAERTGGTYSTLKVQPAELEDSGVYFCASSQGGSRGYGYTFGSGTRLTVV.

The J gene is TRBJ2-3, the V gene TRBV5-1; no clear D. Per germline, CDR1 SGHRS and CDR2 YFSETQ. Trimming pared 0 bases from V and 3 bases from J, leaving 5 bases between. The CDR3 is 13 residues long. Written as DNA, the CDR3 is TGCGCCAGCAGCTTGGTTGTAACAGATACGCAGTATTTT. Protein sequence: CASSLVVTDTQYF.

The CDR3 protein is CASSLLGGALNTEAFF. DNA of the CDR3: TGTGCCAGCAGCTTGTTGGGGGGGGCCTTGAACACTGAAGCTTTCTTT. The chain has TRBV5-4 and TRBJ1-1; D might be TRBD1 (6 bases). The V and J ends lost 1 base and 0 bases respectively, with 13 bases between them. Germline CDR1 SGHNT, CDR2 YYREEE (reference sequence). This CDR3 region has 16 residues.

V and J are TRBV19 and TRBJ1-4; D ambiguous. CDR1 is LNHDA and CDR2 is SQIVND in the germline V gene (reference sequence). CDR3 length equals 13 residues. V was clipped by 7 bases and J by 6 bases, with 12 bases between them. CDR3 coding DNA: TGTGCCAGTAACCTTGGGAGGGATGAAAAACTGTTTTTT. Translating gives CASNLGRDEKLFF.

The J gene is TRBJ2-1, the V gene TRBV7-2; TRBD2 agrees at 7 bases. The V gene's germline CDR1 is SGHTA and CDR2 FQGNSA. This CDR3 is built from 16 residues. J was trimmed by 0 bases and V by 5 bases; bases with no gene match: 7. The CDR3 loop reads CASSLFLAVSYNEQFF. DNA of the CDR3: TGTGCCAGCAGCCTGTTCCTAGCGGTCTCCTACAATGAGCAGTTCTTC.